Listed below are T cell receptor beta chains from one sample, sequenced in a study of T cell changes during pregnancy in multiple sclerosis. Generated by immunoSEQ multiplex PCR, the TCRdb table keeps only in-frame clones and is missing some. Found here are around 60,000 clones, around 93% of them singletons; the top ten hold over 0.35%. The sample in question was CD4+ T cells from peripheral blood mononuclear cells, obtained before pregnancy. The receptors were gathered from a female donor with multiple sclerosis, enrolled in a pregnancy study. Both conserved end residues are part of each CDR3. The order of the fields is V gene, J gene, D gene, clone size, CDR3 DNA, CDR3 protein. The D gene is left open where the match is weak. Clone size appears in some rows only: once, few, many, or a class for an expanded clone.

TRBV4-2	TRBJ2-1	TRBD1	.	TGTGCCAGCACGCCCGGGACAGGGCTTACTAATGAGCAGTTCTTC	CASTPGTGLTNEQFF
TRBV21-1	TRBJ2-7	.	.	TGTGCCAGCAGCAAAGGGGGCTACCCTACCTACGAGCAGTACTTC	CASSKGGYPTYEQYF
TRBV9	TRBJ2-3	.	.	TGTGCCAGCAGCGCATTAGCAGTGGGGCAAGTAGATACGCAGTATTTT	CASSALAVGQVDTQYF
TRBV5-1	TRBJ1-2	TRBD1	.	TGCGCCAGCAGCTTGTTGTCAGGGGGAGAGGATGGCTACACCTTC	CASSLLSGGEDGYTF
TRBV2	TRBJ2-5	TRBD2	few	TGTGCCAGCAGCGCTCTAGCGGGAGAGAGCGCCCAGTACTTC	CASSALAGESAQYF
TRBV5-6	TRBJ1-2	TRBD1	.	TGTGCCAGCAGCCACGTGGACAGGGGCCACCCTTATGGCTACACCTTC	CASSHVDRGHPYGYTF
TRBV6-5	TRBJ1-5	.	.	TGTGCCAGCAGACGAAACAGGAATAGCAATCAGCCCCAGCATTTT	CASRRNRNSNQPQHF
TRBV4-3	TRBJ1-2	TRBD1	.	TGCGCCAGCAGCGCCCAGACAGGGGGGAACTATGGCTACACCTTC	CASSAQTGGNYGYTF
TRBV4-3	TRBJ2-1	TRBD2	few	TGCGCCAGCAGCCAAGGACTAGCCTCCTACAATGAGCAGTTCTTC	CASSQGLASYNEQFF
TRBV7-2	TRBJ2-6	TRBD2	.	TGTGCCAGCAGCTCCCCAGCGGGGGGCGCGTTTGGGGCCAACGTCCTGACTTTC	CASSSPAGGAFGANVLTF
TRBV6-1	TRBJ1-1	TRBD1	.	TGTGCCAGCAGTGATTCTGGCAGGGGGTCAACTGAAGCTTTCTTT	CASSDSGRGSTEAFF
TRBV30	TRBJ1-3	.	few	TGTGCCTGGAGCCGGGACTCGGGCTCTGGAAACACCATATATTTT	CAWSRDSGSGNTIYF
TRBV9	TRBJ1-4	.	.	TGTGCCAGCAGCGCCCGATCCGGGCGGGATGAAAAACTGTTTTTT	CASSARSGRDEKLFF
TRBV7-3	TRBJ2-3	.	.	TGTGCCAGCAGCTTAATAGCGACAGATACGCAGTATTTT	CASSLIATDTQYF
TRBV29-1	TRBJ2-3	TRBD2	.	TGCAGCGTTGACGGGACTAGCGGGAGTCTAGCAGATACGCAGTATTTT	CSVDGTSGSLADTQYF
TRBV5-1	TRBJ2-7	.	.	TGCGCCAGCAGCTTGGAGTCCCAGCGGACCTACGAGCAGTACTTC	CASSLESQRTYEQYF
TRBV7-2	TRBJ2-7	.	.	TGTGCCAGCAGCTCCCACCGGGACAGGGTTCGGGAGGGGCCCTACTTC	CASSSHRDRVREGPYF
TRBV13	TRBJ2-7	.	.	TGTGCCAGCAGCTTAGGTGCAGGGACTTACGAGCAGTACTTC	CASSLGAGTYEQYF
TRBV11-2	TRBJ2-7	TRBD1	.	TGTGCCAGCAGCCGCCCCGGGACAGGGGGCTACGAGCAGTACTTC	CASSRPGTGGYEQYF
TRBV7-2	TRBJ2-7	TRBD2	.	TGTGCCAGCAGCTTAAGTTCCGGGAGGGCCGGCGAGCAGTACTTC	CASSLSSGRAGEQYF
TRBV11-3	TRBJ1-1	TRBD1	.	TGTGCCAGCAGCCGAACCCCAGGACAGGGGGCTTCTGAAGCTTTCTTT	CASSRTPGQGASEAFF
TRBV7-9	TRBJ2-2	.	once	TGTGCCAGCAGCTTAGGGGCAGGGCTCACCGGGGAGCTGTTTTTT	CASSLGAGLTGELFF
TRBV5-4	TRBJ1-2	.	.	TGTGCCAGCAGCCCACGTGGGGGGTCACCCCCGGGGGGCTACACCTTC	CASSPRGGSPPGGYTF
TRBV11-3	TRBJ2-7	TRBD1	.	TGTGCCAGCAGCTTAGAAGACAGGGTGGTCTACGAGCAGTACTTC	CASSLEDRVVYEQYF
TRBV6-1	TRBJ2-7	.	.	TGTGCCAGCAGTGCACGTTCCGGGACTTTCGACGAGCAGTACTTC	CASSARSGTFDEQYF
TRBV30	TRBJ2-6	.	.	TGTGCCTGGAGTGTTGGCTTCTCTGGGGCCAACGTCCTGACTTTC	CAWSVGFSGANVLTF
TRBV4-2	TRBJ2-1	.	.	TGTGCCAGCGGGCTCGCCAATGAGCAGTTCTTC	CASGLANEQFF
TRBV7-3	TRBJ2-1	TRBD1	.	TGTGCCAGCAGCCTGACAGGGACGCCCTACAATGAGCAGTTCTTC	CASSLTGTPYNEQFF
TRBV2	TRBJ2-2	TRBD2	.	TGTGCCAGCAGTGAGCGGGAGGGCCGGGAGCTGTTTTTT	CASSEREGRELFF
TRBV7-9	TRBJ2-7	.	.	TGTGCCAGCAGCTTTTCGGGGTCGAACTCCGAGCAGTACTTC	CASSFSGSNSEQYF
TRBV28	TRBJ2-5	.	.	TGTGCCAGCAACAAGGGAGGTAGCCCTACTACGGAGACCCAGTACTTC	CASNKGGSPTTETQYF
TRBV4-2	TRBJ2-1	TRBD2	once	TGTGCCAGCAGCCACTACCCTTCCAGCGGGATGGCTCTAAATGAGCAGTTCTTC	CASSHYPSSGMALNEQFF
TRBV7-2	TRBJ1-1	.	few	TGTGCCAGCAGCTTATCTAGGAGGGAAGCTTTCTTT	CASSLSRREAFF
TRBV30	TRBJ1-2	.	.	TGTGCCTGGAGTGTACGACAGAACTATGGCTACACCTTC	CAWSVRQNYGYTF
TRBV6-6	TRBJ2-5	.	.	TGTGCCAGCAGTTACCTGGGGGACTGGCGCTTAGAGACCCAGTACTTC	CASSYLGDWRLETQYF
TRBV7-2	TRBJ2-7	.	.	TGTGCCAGCAGCTTAGCGTCGGGTGGAACCTACGAGCAGTACTTC	CASSLASGGTYEQYF